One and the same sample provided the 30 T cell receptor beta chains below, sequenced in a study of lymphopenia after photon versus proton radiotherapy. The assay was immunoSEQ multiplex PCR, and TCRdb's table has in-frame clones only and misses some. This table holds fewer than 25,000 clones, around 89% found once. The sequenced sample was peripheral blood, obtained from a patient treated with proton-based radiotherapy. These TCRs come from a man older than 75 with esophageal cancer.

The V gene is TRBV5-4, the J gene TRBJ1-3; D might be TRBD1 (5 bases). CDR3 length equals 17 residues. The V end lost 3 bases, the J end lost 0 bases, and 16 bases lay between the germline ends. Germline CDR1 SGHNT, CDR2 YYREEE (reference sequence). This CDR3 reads CASSSTNQGDSGNTIYF. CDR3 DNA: TGTGCCAGCAGCTCCACAAACCAGGGTGACTCTGGAAACACCATATATTTT.

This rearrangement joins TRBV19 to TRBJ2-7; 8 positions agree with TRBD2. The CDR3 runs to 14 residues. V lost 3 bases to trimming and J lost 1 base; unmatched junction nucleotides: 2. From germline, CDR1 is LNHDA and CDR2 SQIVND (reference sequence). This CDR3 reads CASSMTGGSYEQYF. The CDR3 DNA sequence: TGTGCCAGTAGTATGACGGGGGGGTCCTACGAGCAGTACTTC.

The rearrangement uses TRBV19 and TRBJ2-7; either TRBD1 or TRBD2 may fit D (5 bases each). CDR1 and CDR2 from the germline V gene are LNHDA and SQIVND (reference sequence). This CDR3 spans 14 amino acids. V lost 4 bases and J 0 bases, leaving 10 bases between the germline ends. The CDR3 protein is CASSTRDGSYEQYF. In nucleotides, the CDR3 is TGTGCCAGTAGTACCAGGGACGGCTCCTACGAGCAGTACTTC.

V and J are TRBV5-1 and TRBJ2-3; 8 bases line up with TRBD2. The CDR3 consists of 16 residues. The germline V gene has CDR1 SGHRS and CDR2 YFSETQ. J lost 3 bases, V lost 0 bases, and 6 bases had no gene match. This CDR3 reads CASSLAGGAVTDTQYF. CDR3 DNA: TGCGCCAGCAGCTTGGCCGGGGGGGCGGTAACAGATACGCAGTATTTT.

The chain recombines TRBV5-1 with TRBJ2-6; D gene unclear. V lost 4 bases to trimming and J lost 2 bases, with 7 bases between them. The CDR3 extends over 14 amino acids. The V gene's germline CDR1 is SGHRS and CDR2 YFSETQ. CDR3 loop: CASSTETGANVLTF. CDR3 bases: TGCGCCAGCAGCACCGAAACTGGGGCCAACGTCCTGACTTTC. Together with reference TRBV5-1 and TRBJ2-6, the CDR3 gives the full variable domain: KAGVTQTPRYLIKTRGQQVTLSCSPISGHRSVSWYQQTPGQGLQFLFEYFSETQRNKGNFPGRFSGRQFSNSRSEMNVSTLELGDSALYLCASSTETGANVLTFGAGSRLTVL.

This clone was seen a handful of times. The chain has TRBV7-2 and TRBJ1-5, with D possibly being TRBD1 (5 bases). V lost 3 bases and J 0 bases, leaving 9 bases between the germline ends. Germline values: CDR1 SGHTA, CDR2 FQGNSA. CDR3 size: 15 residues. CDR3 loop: CASSFQGLSNQPQHF. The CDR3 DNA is TGTGCCAGCAGCTTCCAGGGACTTAGCAATCAGCCCCAGCATTTT. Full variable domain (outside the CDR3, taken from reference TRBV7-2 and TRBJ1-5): GAGVSQSPSNKVTEKGKDVELRCDPISGHTALYWYRQSLGQGLEFLIYFQGNSAPDKSGLPSDRFSAERTGGSVSTLTIQRTQQEDSAVYLCASSFQGLSNQPQHFGDGTRLSIL.

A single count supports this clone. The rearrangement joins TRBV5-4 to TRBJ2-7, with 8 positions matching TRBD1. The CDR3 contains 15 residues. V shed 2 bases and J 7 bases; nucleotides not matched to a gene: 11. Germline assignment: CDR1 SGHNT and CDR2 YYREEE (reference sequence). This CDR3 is CASSFWGRGQREQYF. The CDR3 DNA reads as TGTGCCAGCAGCTTTTGGGGCAGGGGGCAACGGGAGCAGTACTTC. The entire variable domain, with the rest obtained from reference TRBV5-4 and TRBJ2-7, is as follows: ETGVTQSPTHLIKTRGQQVTLRCSSQSGHNTVSWYQQALGQGPQFIFQYYREEENGRGNFPPRFSGLQFPNYSSELNVNALELDDSALYLCASSFWGRGQREQYFGPGTRLTVT.

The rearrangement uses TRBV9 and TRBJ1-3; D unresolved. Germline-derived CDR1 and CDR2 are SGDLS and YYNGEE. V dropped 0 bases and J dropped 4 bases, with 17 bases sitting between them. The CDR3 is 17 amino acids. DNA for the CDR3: TGTGCCAGCAGCGTAGCCCCGGGATTCGTCTCAGGAAACACCATATATTTT. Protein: CASSVAPGFVSGNTIYF.

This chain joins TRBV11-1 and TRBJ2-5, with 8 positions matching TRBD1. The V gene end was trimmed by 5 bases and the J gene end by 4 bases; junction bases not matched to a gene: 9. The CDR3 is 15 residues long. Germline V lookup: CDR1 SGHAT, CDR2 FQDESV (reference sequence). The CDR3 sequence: CASSRDRGETETQYF. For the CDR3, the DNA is TGTGCCAGCAGCAGAGACAGGGGCGAAACAGAGACCCAGTACTTC.

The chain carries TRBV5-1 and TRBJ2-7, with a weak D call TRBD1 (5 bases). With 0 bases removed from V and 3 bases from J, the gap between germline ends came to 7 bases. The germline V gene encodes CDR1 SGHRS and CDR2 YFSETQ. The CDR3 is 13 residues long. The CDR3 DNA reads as TGCGCCAGCAGCTTGGAGGGGAACTACGAGCAGTACTTC. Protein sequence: CASSLEGNYEQYF.

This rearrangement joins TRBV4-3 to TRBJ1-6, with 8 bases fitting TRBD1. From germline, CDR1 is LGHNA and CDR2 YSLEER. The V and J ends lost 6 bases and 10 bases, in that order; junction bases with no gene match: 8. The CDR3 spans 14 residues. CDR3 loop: CASSPRQGNSPLHF. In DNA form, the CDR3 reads TGCGCCAGCAGTCCGAGACAGGGGAACTCACCCCTCCACTTT.

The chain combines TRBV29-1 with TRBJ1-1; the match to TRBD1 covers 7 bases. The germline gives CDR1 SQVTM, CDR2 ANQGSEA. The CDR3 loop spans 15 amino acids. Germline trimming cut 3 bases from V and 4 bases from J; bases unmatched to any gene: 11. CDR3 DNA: TGCAGCGTTGATAAGGGGGCAGCCCGGAGCACTGAAGCTTTCTTT. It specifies CSVDKGAARSTEAFF.

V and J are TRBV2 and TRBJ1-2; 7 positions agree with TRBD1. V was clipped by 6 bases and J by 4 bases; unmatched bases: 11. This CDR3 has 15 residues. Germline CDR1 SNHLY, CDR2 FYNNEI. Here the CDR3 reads CASSLFGQGVYGYTF. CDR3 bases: TGTGCCAGCAGCCTTTTTGGCCAGGGGGTCTATGGCTACACCTTC.

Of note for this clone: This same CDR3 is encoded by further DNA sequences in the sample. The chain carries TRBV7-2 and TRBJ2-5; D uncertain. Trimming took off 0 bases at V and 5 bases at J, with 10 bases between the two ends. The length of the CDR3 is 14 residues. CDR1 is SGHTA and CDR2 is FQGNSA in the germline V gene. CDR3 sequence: CASSLAGVVETQYF. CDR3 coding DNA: TGTGCCAGCAGCTTAGCTGGGGTCGTGGAGACCCAGTACTTC.

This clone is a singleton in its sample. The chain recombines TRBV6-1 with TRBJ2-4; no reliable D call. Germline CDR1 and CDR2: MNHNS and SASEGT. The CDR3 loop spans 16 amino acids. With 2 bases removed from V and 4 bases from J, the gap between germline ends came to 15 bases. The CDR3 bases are TGTGCCAGCAGTGAACGGCTCATCTTCCCGAAAAACATTCAGTACTTC. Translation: CASSERLIFPKNIQYF.

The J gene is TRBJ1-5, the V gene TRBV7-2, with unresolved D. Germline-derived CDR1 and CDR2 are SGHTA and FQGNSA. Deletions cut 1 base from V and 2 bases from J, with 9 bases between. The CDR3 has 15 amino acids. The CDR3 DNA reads TGTGCCAGCAGCTTAGTCGTGGCAGGCAATCAGCCCCAGCATTTT. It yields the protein CASSLVVAGNQPQHF. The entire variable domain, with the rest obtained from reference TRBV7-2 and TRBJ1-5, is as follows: GAGVSQSPSNKVTEKGKDVELRCDPISGHTALYWYRQSLGQGLEFLIYFQGNSAPDKSGLPSDRFSAERTGGSVSTLTIQRTQQEDSAVYLCASSLVVAGNQPQHFGDGTRLSIL.

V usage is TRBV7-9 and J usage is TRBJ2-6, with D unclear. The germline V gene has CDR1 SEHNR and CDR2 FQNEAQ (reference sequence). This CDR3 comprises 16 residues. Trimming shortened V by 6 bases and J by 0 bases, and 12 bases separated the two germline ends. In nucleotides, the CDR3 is TGTGCCAGCAGTCCGGGCGCTTCCTCTGGGGCCAACGTCCTGACTTTC. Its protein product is CASSPGASSGANVLTF.

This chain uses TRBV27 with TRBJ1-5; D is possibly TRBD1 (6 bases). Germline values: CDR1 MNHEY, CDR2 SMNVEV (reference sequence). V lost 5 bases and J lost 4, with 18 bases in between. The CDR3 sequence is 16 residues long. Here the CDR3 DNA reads TGTGCCAGCAGTAAGGTTAAAGGGGGAAGAAATCAGCCCCAGCATTTT. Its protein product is CASSKVKGGRNQPQHF.

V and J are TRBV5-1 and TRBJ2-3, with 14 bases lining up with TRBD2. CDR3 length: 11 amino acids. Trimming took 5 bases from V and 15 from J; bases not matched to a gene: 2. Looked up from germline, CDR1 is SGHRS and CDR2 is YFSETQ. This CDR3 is CASRTSGRAYF. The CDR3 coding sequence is TGCGCCAGCAGGACTAGCGGGAGGGCCTATTTT.

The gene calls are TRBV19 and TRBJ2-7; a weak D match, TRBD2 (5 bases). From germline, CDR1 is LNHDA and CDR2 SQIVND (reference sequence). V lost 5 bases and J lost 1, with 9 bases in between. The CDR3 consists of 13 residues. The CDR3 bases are TGTGCCAGTAGTCCCAGAGGGTCCTACGAGCAGTACTTC. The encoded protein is CASSPRGSYEQYF.

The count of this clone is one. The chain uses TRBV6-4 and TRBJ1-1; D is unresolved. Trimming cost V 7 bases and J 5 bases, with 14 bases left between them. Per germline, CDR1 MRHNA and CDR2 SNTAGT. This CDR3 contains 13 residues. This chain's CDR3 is CASKRTVDTEAFF. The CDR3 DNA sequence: TGTGCCAGCAAAAGGACGGTTGATACTGAAGCTTTCTTT.

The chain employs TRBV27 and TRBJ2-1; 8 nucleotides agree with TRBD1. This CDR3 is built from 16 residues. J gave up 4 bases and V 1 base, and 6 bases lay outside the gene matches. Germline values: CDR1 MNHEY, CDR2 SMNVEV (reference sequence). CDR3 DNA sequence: TGTGCCAGCAGTTTATACAGGGGGACCCTTTACAATGAGCAGTTCTTC. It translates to CASSLYRGTLYNEQFF.

This CDR3 reads CSVDQGSYEQYF. DNA for the CDR3: TGCAGCGTTGATCAGGGGAGTTACGAGCAGTACTTC. The chain employs TRBV29-1 and TRBJ2-7; D is possibly TRBD1 (6 bases). CDR1 and CDR2 from the germline V gene are SQVTM and ANQGSEA. Trimming shortened V by 3 bases and J by 4 bases, and 10 bases separated the two germline ends. This CDR3 region has 12 residues.

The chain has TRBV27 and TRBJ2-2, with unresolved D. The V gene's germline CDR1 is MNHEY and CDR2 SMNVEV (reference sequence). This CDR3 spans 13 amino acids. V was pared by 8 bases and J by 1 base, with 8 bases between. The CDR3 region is CASLRVNTGELFF. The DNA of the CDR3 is TGTGCCAGCCTTCGTGTGAACACCGGGGAGCTGTTTTTT.

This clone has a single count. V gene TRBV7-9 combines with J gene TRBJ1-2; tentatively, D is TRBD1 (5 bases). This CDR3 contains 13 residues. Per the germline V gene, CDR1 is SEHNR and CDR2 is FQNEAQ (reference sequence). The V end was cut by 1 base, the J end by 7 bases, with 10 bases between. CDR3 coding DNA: TGTGCCAGCAGCTTAGGACAGACGGGTGGCTACACCTTC. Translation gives CASSLGQTGGYTF.

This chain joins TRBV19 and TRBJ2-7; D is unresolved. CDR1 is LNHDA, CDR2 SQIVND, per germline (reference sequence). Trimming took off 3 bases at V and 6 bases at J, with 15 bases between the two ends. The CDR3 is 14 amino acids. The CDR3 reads CASSIGGFAAEQYF. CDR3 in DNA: TGTGCCAGTAGTATTGGTGGGTTTGCTGCCGAGCAGTACTTC.

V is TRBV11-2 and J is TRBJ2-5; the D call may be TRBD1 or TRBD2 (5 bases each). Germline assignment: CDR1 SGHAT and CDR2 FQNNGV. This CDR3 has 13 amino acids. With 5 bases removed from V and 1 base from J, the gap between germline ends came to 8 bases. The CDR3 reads CASSPGAQETQYF. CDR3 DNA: TGTGCCAGCAGCCCCGGGGCCCAAGAGACCCAGTACTTC. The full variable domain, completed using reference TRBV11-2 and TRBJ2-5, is EAGVAQSPRYKIIEKRQSVAFWCNPISGHATLYWYQQILGQGPKLLIQFQNNGVVDDSQLPKDRFSAERLKGVDSTLKIQPAKLEDSAVYLCASSPGAQETQYFGPGTRLLVL.

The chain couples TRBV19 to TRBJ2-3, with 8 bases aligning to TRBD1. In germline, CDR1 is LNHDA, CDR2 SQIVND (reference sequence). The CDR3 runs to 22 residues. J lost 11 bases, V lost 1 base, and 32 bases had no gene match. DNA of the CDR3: TGTGCCAGTAGTATAGTAGCAGGGGGCCCGATACGCTGGGACTTTCAGGCACACTTGCAGTATTTT. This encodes CASSIVAGGPIRWDFQAHLQYF.

The CDR3 DNA follows: TGTGCCAGCTCACCCGGCGTCCAGCGGGACAATGAGCAGTTCTTC. The encoded protein is CASSPGVQRDNEQFF. The chain joins TRBV18 to TRBJ2-1; D is possibly TRBD2 (6 bases). This CDR3 is built from 15 residues. V lost 3 bases and J lost 5, with 14 bases in between. The germline CDR1 and CDR2 sequences are KGHSH and LQKENI. The whole variable domain, filled in from reference TRBV18 and TRBJ2-1, reads NAGVMQNPRHLVRRRGQEARLRCSPMKGHSHVYWYRQLPEEGLKFMVYLQKENIIDESGMPKERFSAEFPKEGPSILRIQQVVRGDSAAYFCASSPGVQRDNEQFFGPGTRLTVL.

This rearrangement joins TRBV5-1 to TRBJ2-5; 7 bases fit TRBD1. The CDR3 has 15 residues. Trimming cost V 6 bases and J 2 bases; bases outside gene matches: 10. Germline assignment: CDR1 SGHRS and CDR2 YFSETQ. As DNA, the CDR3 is TGCGCCAGCAAGGAGATGGGCAGGGGGCAAGAGACCCAGTACTTC. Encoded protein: CASKEMGRGQETQYF.